This T cell receptor beta chain was identified in a study of cytomegalovirus exposure and HLA in healthy donors. The study's findings and limits: A later analysis linked a missense DCLRE1C variant to TCR beta V- and J-gene trimming. In vitro work confirmed that three CMV-associated chains recognize CMV antigens.

The primer mix had 60 Vbeta and 13 Jbeta primers. Authors' processing steps: The count from a later analysis was some 80 million unique TCR beta chains, some 12 million of them shared. Clones were sequenced by immunoSEQ multiplex PCR, and TCRdb holds only the in-frame ones, with some missing. The V and J calls and clone size were taken over from that table, and D and trimming were inferred from the DNA. This table has more than 95,000 clones, 78% appearing once. This clone was seen once. Its antigen is unidentified. The TCR originated in a middle-aged woman in good health and CMV-seronegative. Sequences were obtained from PBMCs.

The CDR3 reads CASSPAGATGELFF. The CDR3 DNA is TGTGCCAGCAGCCCAGCGGGAGCCACCGGGGAGCTGTTTTTT. The rearrangement links TRBV5-4 to TRBJ2-2, with 8 bases aligning to TRBD2. Trimming took 4 bases from V and 4 from J; bases not matched to a gene: 3. Germline CDR1 and CDR2: SGHNT and YYREEE (reference sequence). CDR3 size: 14 residues. The entire variable domain, with the rest obtained from reference TRBV5-4 and TRBJ2-2, is as follows: ETGVTQSPTHLIKTRGQQVTLRCSSQSGHNTVSWYQQALGQGPQFIFQYYREEENGRGNFPPRFSGLQFPNYSSELNVNALELDDSALYLCASSPAGATGELFFGEGSRLTVL.